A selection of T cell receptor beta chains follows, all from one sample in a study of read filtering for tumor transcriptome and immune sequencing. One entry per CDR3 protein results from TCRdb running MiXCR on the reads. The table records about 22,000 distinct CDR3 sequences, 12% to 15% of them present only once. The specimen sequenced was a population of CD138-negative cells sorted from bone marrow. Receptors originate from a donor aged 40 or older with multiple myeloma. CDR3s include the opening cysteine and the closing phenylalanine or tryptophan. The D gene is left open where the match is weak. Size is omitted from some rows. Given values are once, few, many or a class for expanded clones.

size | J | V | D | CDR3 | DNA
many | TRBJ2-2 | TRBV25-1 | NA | CASNTGTGELFF | TGTGCCAGCAATACGGGCACCGGGGAGCTGTTTTTT
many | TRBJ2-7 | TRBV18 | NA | CASSPDKSYEQYF | TGTGCCAGCTCACCAGACAAGTCCTACGAGCAGTACTTC
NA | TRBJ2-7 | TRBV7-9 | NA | CASSQTSVLSEQYF | TGTGCCAGCAGCCAGACTAGTGTCTTGAGCGAGCAGTACTTC
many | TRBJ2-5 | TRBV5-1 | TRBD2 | CASSFQTSGRFGETQYF | TGCGCCAGCAGCTTTCAAACTAGCGGGAGATTTGGAGAGACCCAGTACTTC
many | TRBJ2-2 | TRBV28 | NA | CASRAPGLGTGELFF | TGTGCCAGCAGGGCTCCGGGACTCGGAACCGGCGAGCTGTTTTTT
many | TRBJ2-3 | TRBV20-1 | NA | CSASVLSSTDTQYF | TGCAGTGCTAGCGTCCTATCTAGCACAGATACGCAGTATTTT
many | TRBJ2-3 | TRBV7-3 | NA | CASSQGGTDTQYF | TGTGCCAGCAGCCAGGGAGGCACAGATACGCAGTATTTT
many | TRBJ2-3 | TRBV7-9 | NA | CASSLGQSTDTQYF | TGTGCCAGCAGCTTGGGCCAGAGCACAGATACGCAGTATTTT
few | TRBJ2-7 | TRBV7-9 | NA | CASSPEYGQYF | TGTGCCAGCAGTCCAGAGTACGGGCAATACTTC
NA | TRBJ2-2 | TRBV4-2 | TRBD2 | CASSQDLALAPGGELFF | TGTGCCAGCAGCCAAGATCTGGCACTAGCGCCGGGGGGGGAGCTGTTTTTT
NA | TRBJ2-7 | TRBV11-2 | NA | CASSSGPGQTYEQYF | TGTGCCAGCAGCTCAGGCCCGGGGCAGACCTACGAGCAGTACTTC
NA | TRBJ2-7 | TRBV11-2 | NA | CASSTQDGYEQYF | TGTGCCAGCAGCACCCAGGACGGATACGAGCAGTACTTC
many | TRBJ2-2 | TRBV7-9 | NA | CASSPKGREGTGELFF | TGTGCCAGCAGCCCCAAGGGGCGGGAAGGCACCGGGGAGCTGTTTTTT
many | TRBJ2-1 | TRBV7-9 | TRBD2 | CASSLPLAGVYNEQFF | TGTGCCAGCAGCTTGCCACTAGCGGGAGTGTACAATGAGCAGTTCTTC
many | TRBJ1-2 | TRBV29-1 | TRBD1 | CSVEQGGGYTF | TGCAGCGTTGAACAGGGGGGAGGCTACACCTTC